This TCR beta chain came from a study of beta chain features in type 1 diabetes. This clone has more than one count but fewer than ten. Its antigen remains unidentified. Reverse transcription of all isolated RNA meant that expressed TCRB transcripts were sequenced. This table comes from immunoSEQ multiplex PCR, and its TCRdb copy is limited to in-frame clones, with some not included. Seen here are about 260,000 clones, roughly 20% observed once, and the top ten hold around 0.028%. In germline, CDR1 is ENHRY, CDR2 SYGVKD. The V and J ends lost 2 bases and 5 bases respectively, with 4 bases between them. The CDR3 runs 12 residues. Study-wide results and caveats: Compared with healthy donors, patients appeared to share more similar naive, central memory and regulatory TCRB repertoires. Sequencing the cDNA could make cells with high TCR expression show up more than they should. Type 1 diabetes patients had TCRB CDR3s that were shorter (moderately but significantly so) in all four CD4+ subsets.

The sequencing sample was made of naive CD4+ T cells from blood. This chain connects TRBV10-3 to TRBJ2-4; D is undetermined. This receptor was obtained from a woman aged 40-49 years with type 1 diabetes. Written as DNA, the CDR3 is TGTGCCATCAGTGAGCCTGAAAACATTCAGTACTTC. This gives the protein CAISEPENIQYF.